This T cell receptor (beta chain) was recovered during a study of CD8 T cells in ankylosing spondylitis. The ends were cut back, 6 bases at V and 3 bases at J, with 18 bases in the middle. The germline CDR1 and CDR2 sequences are SGDLS and YYNGEE. This CDR3 has 15 amino acids. Using its own MiXCR run on the 5' RACE reads, TCRdb lists one record per CDR3 protein. Seen here are under 15,000 distinct CDR3 sequences, more than 2.5% observed once, and the top ten hold 8.5% to 9.5%. This clonotype was seen a handful of times. The sequence came from a male donor with ankylosing spondylitis or in good health (not recorded which). The chain joins TRBV9 to TRBJ1-2; D is possibly TRBD1 (6 bases). Sequenced: blood, either unsorted or a sorted T cell fraction (not recorded which). CDR3 sequence: CASTRTGSQDYGYTF. CDR3 sequence (DNA): TGTGCCAGCACAAGAACAGGGTCCCAGGACTATGGCTACACCTTC.